This T cell receptor (beta chain) comes out of a study of blood T cell repertoires in COVID-19. Study information: PBMCs, B-cell-depleted T cells, or T cells were the source of the cDNA or gDNA that made up the material.

Generated by immunoSEQ multiplex PCR, the TCRdb table keeps only in-frame clones and is missing some. The table has nearly 200,000 clones, 89% seen once. The CDR3 totals 16 residues. This receptor was identified in a woman between 18 and 29 years old who had recovered from COVID-19. The sample consisted of PBMCs or T cells enriched from blood (not recorded which). The chain employs TRBV21-1 and TRBJ2-7; the table's TRBD1 call for D was not verified on the DNA. TRBV21-1 is annotated as a pseudogene. This CDR3 is CASSGTGKIWGYEQYF. CDR3 coding DNA: TGTGCCAGCAGCGGGACAGGAAAAATATGGGGCTACGAGCAGTACTTC.